Listed here are 24 T cell receptor beta chains from one sample, sequenced in a study of post-analysis software for immune sequencing data (dated by TCRdb to about 2015). Libraries were built with PCR. Sequencing relied on an Illumina HiSeq 2500. To reduce PCR and sequencing biases, unique molecular identifiers were built into the TCR beta cDNA libraries. TCRdb reprocessed the public reads (quality trimming at Q25 with fastp, clone calling with MiXCR) and kept in-frame beta chains. A single entry per CDR3 protein holds the most common genes and DNA from its merged rows. The table for this sample lists about 680,000 distinct CDR3 sequences; approximately 59% of them were counted only once. The top ten clones comprise about 11% of the sample. What the authors observed across the whole study: Patients showed significantly higher frequencies than controls for roughly 5 TRBV segments, among them TRBV5-6, TRBV5-1 and TRBV20-1.

These receptors are not linked to any known antigen. The sequenced sample was blood. All receptors derive from a girl aged 2-10 years with multiple sclerosis.

This clonotype was observed a handful of times. The chain couples TRBV20-1 to TRBJ2-5; 9 bases are a match to TRBD1. Germline CDR1 reads DFQATT; CDR2 reads SNEGSKA (reference sequence). The CDR3 covers 14 residues. After removal of 4 bases from V and 7 bases from J, the junction contained 10 bases not matched to a gene. CDR3 in amino acids: CSATPGTGFGTQYF. CDR3 sequence (DNA): TGCAGTGCTACCCCCGGGACAGGGTTCGGGACCCAGTACTTC.

This clonotype came up a few times. The chain links TRBV6-6 to TRBJ1-4; maybe TRBD1 (6 bases). V shed 4 bases and J shed 5 bases, with 8 bases lying between them. Germline CDR1 reads MNHNY; CDR2 reads SVGAGI (reference sequence). The CDR3 runs to 13 residues. CDR3 residues: CASSLQGNEKLFF. The CDR3 nucleotides read TGTGCCAGCAGTTTACAGGGAAATGAAAAACTGTTTTTT.

This clonotype has only a few counts. The chain has TRBV6-5 and TRBJ2-1; 9 bases match TRBD2. Germline V CDR1 and CDR2: MNHEY, SVGAGI. V was pared by 0 bases and J by 5 bases, with 11 bases of the junction left unmatched. The CDR3 runs 18 residues. This CDR3 reads CASSYSSIAGAVHNEQFF. The CDR3 region has the DNA TGTGCCAGCAGTTACTCGTCAATAGCGGGAGCTGTCCACAATGAGCAGTTCTTC.

This clonotype was counted a single time. The chain joins TRBV20-1 to TRBJ2-7; perhaps TRBD2 as D (6 bases). V lost 3 bases and J 6 bases, leaving 15 bases between the germline ends. Germline loops: CDR1 DFQATT, CDR2 SNEGSKA (reference sequence). This CDR3 contains 13 residues. The CDR3 region is CSASRPGVSEQYF. The CDR3 DNA follows: TGCAGTGCTAGTCGTCCGGGAGTTTCCGAGCAGTACTTC.

This chain uses TRBV12-5 with TRBJ1-5; D may be TRBD1 (6 bases). The V end was cut by 3 bases, the J end by 7 bases, with 13 bases between. This CDR3 spans 14 amino acids. The germline CDR1 and CDR2 sequences are LGHNT and FRNRAP. The DNA of the CDR3 is TGTGCTAGTGGTTTCGGGCAGGGGTTGCAGCCCCAGCATTTT. This sequence encodes CASGFGQGLQPQHF.

The chain links TRBV6-2 or TRBV6-3 to TRBJ2-3; no definite D call. Trimming shortened V by 4 bases and J by 6 bases, and 11 bases separated the two germline ends. Germline assignment: CDR1 MNHEY and CDR2 SVGEGT. There are 13 residues in the CDR3. This chain's CDR3 is CASSLPIRDTQYF. For the CDR3, the DNA is TGTGCCAGCAGTTTGCCCATCCGTGATACGCAGTATTTT.

The rearrangement uses TRBV28 and TRBJ2-1; possibly TRBD2 for D (5 bases). Germline V CDR1 and CDR2: MDHEN, SYDVKM. The CDR3 loop spans 13 amino acids. V was clipped by 6 bases and J by 14 bases, with 20 bases between them. The CDR3 loop is CASSVRPGNSEFF. DNA for the CDR3: TGTGCCAGCAGCGTTCGCCCCGGGAACTCTGAGTTCTTC.

The V and J genes are TRBV10-3 and TRBJ2-1, with 7 nucleotides matching TRBD1. V shed 0 bases and J 8 bases; nucleotides not matched to a gene: 7. The CDR3 extends over 15 amino acids. The germline V gene encodes CDR1 ENHRY and CDR2 SYGVKD. CDR3 amino acids: CAISESTRGQDEQFF. CDR3 coding DNA: TGTGCCATCAGTGAGTCGACGAGGGGGCAGGATGAGCAGTTCTTC.

The V gene is TRBV5-1, the J gene TRBJ2-3, with 7 nucleotides matching TRBD2. V was pared by 0 bases and J by 11 bases, with 15 bases of the junction left unmatched. Germline V gene data show CDR1 as SGHRS and CDR2 as YFSETQ. The CDR3 length is 16 residues. DNA of the CDR3: TGCGCCAGCAGCTTGGCCGAGTGGTCCGGGACTACCATGCAGTATTTT. Its protein is CASSLAEWSGTTMQYF.

The chain carries TRBV29-1 and TRBJ2-1; TRBD2 might be the D (6 bases). Germline V gene data show CDR1 as SQVTM and CDR2 as ANQGSEA. V was clipped by 6 bases and J by 4 bases, with 19 bases between them. The CDR3 is 15 residues long. The CDR3 reads CSVDPKFSGYNEQFF. The CDR3 DNA follows: TGCAGCGTGGACCCCAAATTTAGCGGATACAATGAGCAGTTCTTC.

This clonotype appeared a few times. The genes are TRBV27 and TRBJ2-1; D is undetermined. Germline V gene data show CDR1 as MNHEY and CDR2 as SMNVEV (reference sequence). The CDR3 runs 13 residues. Trimming took 10 bases from V and 9 from J, leaving 19 bases between them. The CDR3 sequence: CATGWGGLGEQFF. In nucleotides, the CDR3 is TGTGCCACCGGATGGGGTGGGCTAGGTGAGCAGTTCTTC.

Here the CDR3 DNA reads TGCAGTGCGACTTACAGGGTAGGGGTGGAAGACGAGCAGTACTTC. Protein: CSATYRVGVEDEQYF. The chain is built from TRBV20-1 and TRBJ2-5; D is perhaps TRBD1 (6 bases). The J call may be faulty, since TRBJ2-7 better matches the DNA end. Germline assignment: CDR1 DFQATT and CDR2 SNEGSKA (reference sequence). The CDR3 contains 15 residues.

The V call is TRBV4-2, the J call TRBJ1-2; D possibly corresponds to TRBD1 (6 bases). Germline lookup yields CDR1 LGHNA and CDR2 YNFKEQ. This CDR3 region has 17 residues. Trimming stripped 0 bases from V and 5 bases from J, with 19 bases between. Here the CDR3 reads CASSQDIGGGGRYGYTF. CDR3 bases: TGTGCCAGCAGCCAAGATATCGGTGGGGGGGGCAGGTATGGCTACACCTTC.

The genes are TRBV20-1 and TRBJ2-1, with 7 positions matching TRBD1. The V segment lost 1 base and the J segment 8 bases; nucleotides outside the gene matches: 11. The CDR3 covers 15 residues. CDR1 and CDR2 (germline): DFQATT, SNEGSKA (reference sequence). CDR3 bases: TGCAGTGCTAGAGTAGTCGACAGGGTGAGAGATGAGCAGTTCTTC. It specifies CSARVVDRVRDEQFF.

The chain employs TRBV11-2 and TRBJ2-3, with no clear D. In germline, CDR1 is SGHAT, CDR2 FQNNGV. The length of the CDR3 is 15 residues. With 1 base removed from V and 4 bases from J, the gap between germline ends came to 12 bases. The CDR3 here is CASSLGGRTADTQYF. The CDR3 region has the DNA TGTGCCAGCAGCTTAGGAGGCAGGACGGCAGATACGCAGTATTTT.

The CDR3 DNA sequence: TGCAGTGCTAGAGAGACTAGCGGGAAAGAGACCCAGTACTTC. Its translation: CSARETSGKETQYF. The rearrangement uses TRBV20-1 and TRBJ2-7; 11 positions agree with TRBD2. The assigned J gene may be wrong: the sequence end matches TRBJ2-5 better. Looked up from germline, CDR1 is DFQATT and CDR2 is SNEGSKA (reference sequence). The CDR3 length is 14 residues.

V is TRBV7-2 and J is TRBJ2-7; D remains ambiguous. Trimming removed 4 bases at V and 0 bases at J, with 7 bases between. Germline V gene sequence: CDR1 SGHTA, CDR2 FQGNSA. The CDR3 loop spans 13 amino acids. The CDR3 region is CASSSHHSYEQYF. The CDR3 nucleotides are TGTGCCAGCAGCTCGCACCACTCCTACGAGCAGTACTTC. Based on the CDR3 plus reference TRBV7-2 and TRBJ2-7, the full variable domain is GAGVSQSPSNKVTEKGKDVELRCDPISGHTALYWYRQSLGQGLEFLIYFQGNSAPDKSGLPSDRFSAERTGGSVSTLTIQRTQQEDSAVYLCASSSHHSYEQYFGPGTRLTVT.

This clonotype was seen just once. CDR3 coding DNA: TGCAGTGCCCCTCTCGCGGAGACCCAGTACTTC. Translating gives CSAPLAETQYF. The rearrangement joins TRBV20-1 to TRBJ2-7; D is uncertain. The end of the DNA is better explained by TRBJ2-5, so the J call may be wrong. The CDR3 runs to 11 residues. Germline assignment: CDR1 DFQATT and CDR2 SNEGSKA (reference sequence).

The CDR3 bases are TGTGCCAGCAGCTTAAATCTTGGGGGCGAGTTCTTC. Translation gives CASSLNLGGEFF. The V and J genes are TRBV7-9 and TRBJ2-1; TRBD1 might be the D (6 bases). Germline V CDR1 and CDR2: SEHNR, FQNEAQ (reference sequence). The CDR3 is made up of 12 amino acids. Trimming pared 2 bases from V and 14 bases from J, leaving 13 bases between. The entire variable domain, with the rest obtained from reference TRBV7-9 and TRBJ2-1, is as follows: DTGVSQNPRHKITKRGQNVTFRCDPISEHNRLYWYRQTLGQGPEFLTYFQNEAQLEKSRLLSDRFSAERPKGSFSTLEIQRTEQGDSAMYLCASSLNLGGEFFGPGTRLTVL.

The chain couples TRBV20-1 to TRBJ2-3, with a possible D match to TRBD1 (6 bases). V dropped 6 bases and J dropped 2 bases, with 15 bases sitting between them. The CDR3 length is 14 residues. CDR1 and CDR2 (germline): DFQATT, SNEGSKA (reference sequence). CDR3 amino acids: CSARPGTTTDTQYF. The CDR3 bases are TGCAGTGCGAGACCGGGGACAACCACAGATACGCAGTATTTT.

The chain combines TRBV14 with TRBJ1-3; no definite D call. V was pared by 7 bases and J by 1 base, with 8 bases between. Germline V gene lookup returns CDR1 SGHDN and CDR2 FVKESK. The CDR3 is 13 amino acids. The CDR3 here is CASKWASGNTIYF. The CDR3 DNA follows: TGTGCCAGCAAGTGGGCATCTGGAAACACCATATATTTT.

This sequence joins TRBV2 and TRBJ2-3, with a tentative D call TRBD2 (5 bases). The CDR3 runs to 13 residues. Germline lookup yields CDR1 SNHLY and CDR2 FYNNEI. V was trimmed by 4 bases and J by 2 bases, leaving 7 bases between them. The DNA of the CDR3 is TGTGCCAGCAGTGGAGGGAACACAGATACGCAGTATTTT. Translation: CASSGGNTDTQYF.

The chain employs TRBV29-1 and TRBJ1-1; D not certain. Looked up from germline, CDR1 is SQVTM and CDR2 is ANQGSEA. Trimming shortened V by 5 bases and J by 3 bases, and 10 bases separated the two germline ends. The CDR3 contains 12 residues. The CDR3 DNA reads as TGCAGCGTTCCCCCAGGTGACACTGAAGCTTTCTTT. Translated: CSVPPGDTEAFF.

This clonotype showed up just a few times. The V gene is TRBV4-1, the J gene TRBJ2-1; no clear D. Trimming took 0 bases from V and 0 from J, leaving 12 bases between them. Germline-derived CDR1 and CDR2 are MGHRA and YSYEKL. CDR3 size: 17 residues. CDR3 protein: CASSQEGGVSSYNEQFF. The CDR3 DNA sequence: TGCGCCAGCAGCCAAGAGGGTGGCGTTAGCTCCTACAATGAGCAGTTCTTC.